This TCR beta chain came from a study of blood T cells in healthy people across ages (dated by TCRdb to between 2014 and 2016). Context from the whole study: In model experiments, template switching captured roughly one uniquely barcoded TCR beta cDNA molecule for every two T cells. Donors were grouped into four age groups: young (average roughly 17 years), middle-aged (39), aged (around 56) and long-lived (around 80). To avoid experimental bias, donors of different ages were randomly spread across the sequencing lanes. The study measured age-related changes in TCR beta repertoire diversity using deep sequencing normalized with unique cDNA molecular identifiers. The study analyzed two additional independent replicas of 1 million unique cDNA reads from the same blood draw for two donors, one aged 18 to 30 and one aged 80 or older. Results and caveats for the whole study, not just this receptor: Because donor CMV infection status was unknown, age-related changes in expanded clonotypes were potentially confounded. Observed TCR beta diversity per million T cells fell roughly linearly with age, and a significant reduction was already apparent by age roughly 40. Compared with the aged group, the long-lived group had more naive CD4+ T cells, fewer expanded clones and increased TCR diversity, a pattern suggesting age selection. Estimates of total diversity based on one million sequenced T cells were regarded as lower bounds and as underestimates. Bulk unsorted PBMC profiling prevented conclusive comparison of naive and antigen-experienced compartments. There was a strong correlation between observed TCR beta diversity and the percentage of naive T cells measured by flow cytometry.

Concerning this clonotype: Its antigen specificity is not known. The input lacks base qualities; no much larger clone sits a single base away.

Trimming costs V 1 base and J 9 bases, and their ends lie 4 bases apart. CDR1 and CDR2 were assigned from the germline V gene (reference sequence) as MNHEY and SMNVEV. From the cysteine up to the phenylalanine, the CDR3 has a length of 10 residues. Solely the CDR3 DNA is kept, with 30 bases framed from the first base. The library was obtained by 5' RACE. The instrument given in TCRdb is Illumina HiSeq 2500. A second roughly 6 to 12 cycle PCR used a sample-barcoded 5' primer and a J-beta primer mix. Each TCR beta cDNA molecule received a unique molecular identifier from a template-switch 5' adaptor carrying 12 random nucleotides. Each sample yielded at least 2.5 million CDR3-containing paired-end reads. All of the RNA was converted into first-strand cDNA using the Mint cDNA synthesis kit, with a TRBC-specific oligonucleotide serving as the primer. Following uracil-DNA glycosylase treatment, a first 18-cycle PCR with universal primers M1SS and BC2_uni_R was performed on all cDNA. The published analysis was carried out like this. For normalization, 1 million high-quality reads were randomly selected from each sample, with every read carrying a distinct molecular identifier. Reads sharing molecular identifiers were discarded rather than binned into consensus sequences. MiTCR, with a Q25 quality threshold and the strictest error-elimination algorithm, was used for CDR3 identification, clonotype clustering and error correction. A nonparametric unseen species model using Euler transformation provided a lower-bound estimate of total TCR beta diversity. TCRdb reworked the public reads: Q25 trimming with fastp, MiXCR clone assembly, productive beta chains retained. Entries that share a CDR3 protein sequence are merged under the most common genes and DNA. What appears here as the V and J calls and clone size reflects TCRdb's work, not the paper's. This sample holds about 1.8 million distinct CDR3 sequences; roughly 49% were observed only once. The top ten hold 2.1% of the sample.

Donors were 40 or so systemically healthy Caucasian individuals from Russia aged roughly 6 to 95 years. Each donor gave approximately 9.3 milliliters of peripheral blood, collected into EDTA-treated Vacutainer tubes. Ficoll-Paque density-gradient centrifugation was used to isolate PBMCs, with at least 6 million per sample. Total RNA, at least 5 micrograms per sample, was extracted from PBMCs with Trizol reagent. For every donor, an aliquot of PBMCs went through flow cytometry to measure the percentages of naive CD45RAhigh/CD27high T cells. The receptor was isolated from a woman between 40 and 50 years old in good health. The sequence links TRBV27 to TRBJ2-7, with the D gene not clear enough to name. Input material: blood. The CDR3 protein sequence reads: CASSLCGQYF. The DNA reads as follows: TGTGCCAGCAGTTTATGTGGGCAGTACTTC.